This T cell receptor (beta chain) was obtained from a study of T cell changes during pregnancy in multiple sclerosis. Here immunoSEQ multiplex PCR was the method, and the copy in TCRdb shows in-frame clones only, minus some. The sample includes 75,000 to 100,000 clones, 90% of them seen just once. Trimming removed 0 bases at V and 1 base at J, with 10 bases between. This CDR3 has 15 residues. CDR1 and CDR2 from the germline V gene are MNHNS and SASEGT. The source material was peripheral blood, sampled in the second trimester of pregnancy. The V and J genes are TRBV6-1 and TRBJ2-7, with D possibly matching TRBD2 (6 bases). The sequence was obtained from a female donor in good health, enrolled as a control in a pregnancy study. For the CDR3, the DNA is TGTGCCAGCAGTGAAGCGTTAGCGGTTTCCTACGAGCAGTACTTC. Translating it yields CASSEALAVSYEQYF.